This T cell receptor (beta chain) was documented in a study of shared clonotypes between healthy human individuals (dated by TCRdb to 2018 to 2020). Some background on the complete study: A few men and a couple of women, aged 18 to 49 years, made up the cohort. To estimate repertoire size and how much clonotype sharing occurs between individuals, the study deeply sequenced the blood TCR repertoires of five healthy adults. Libraries were prepared and TCR repertoires were sequenced by different laboratories using diverse techniques, in order to increase sequencing depth and limit assay-specific biases. Leukapheresis yielded between about 0.85 and 10 billion PBMCs per donor.

Healthy HIV-negative adults with no recently reported acute infections or vaccinations were included as donors. Every donor was a Caucasian adult living in Nashville, Tennessee, USA. For unsorted samples, some 100 million PBMCs were counted, and genomic DNA was extracted using the QIAamp DNA Blood Mini kit. Blood was obtained by leukapheresis, after which PBMCs were separated by Ficoll-Histopaque density gradient centrifugation and cryopreserved in liquid nitrogen vapor phase. The paper as a whole reports these results and caveats: Because the study included a small number of donors, the genetic and exposure-history diversity represented was limited. Based on pairwise subsampling, the degree of clonotype sharing among donors was expected to be affected by sequencing depth. Sampling was limited to blood, and TCR repertoires in tissue likely differ from TCR repertoires in blood.

For this clone: No cognate antigen has been identified for it. Base qualities are not recorded, but no much larger clone differs from it by a single base.

Using the deep immunoSEQ assay, TCR CDR3 regions were amplified from genomic DNA by multiplex PCR. For each cell subset, the extracted genomic DNA was distributed evenly across all wells of several immunoSEQ 96-well plates, and each plate served as one replicate. For unsorted PBMC, each replicate PCR was loaded with roughly 330 ng genomic DNA, equivalent to around 30,000 T cell genomes. Ten immunoSEQ deep assay plates were used to sequence unsorted PBMC genomic DNA. Purified libraries were measured with a Qubit 3.0 fluorometer, size-checked on a Bioanalyzer 2100, and measured again with the KAPA Library Quantification kit. Every immunoSEQ 96-well plate was sequenced on a dedicated single-read 150-cycle Illumina NextSeq 550 flow cell. Per the original workflow: The immunoSEQ output contained only junctional sequences without quality scores, so filtering could not match that applied to full-length reads. Sequences were annotated with PyIR, a Python wrapper for IgBLAST v1.9, using IMGT germline references to assign V/J genes and CDR3. Reads with weak V/J assignments (E-value above 1e-6), missing CDR3, stop codons, out-of-frame junctions, or ambiguous translated residues were removed. V3J clonotypes were defined by identical inferred V gene, J gene, and CDR3 amino acid sequence. Percentage overlap between repertoires was calculated by dividing the number of shared unique clonotypes by the size of the smaller repertoire. Richness of each repertoire was evaluated using RTK rarefaction, the Chao1 estimator, and Recon v2.1 estimates of unobserved clonotypes. TCRdb mirrors the immuneACCESS table, restricted to in-frame sequences. Some clones are absent from its copies; in checked studies, under half trace to an unresolved V gene, and the reason for the others is unknown. That table gives V, J and clone size, and the DNA gave D and trimming. The sample table records 470,000 or so clones; 65% to 85% of these occur just once. The top ten clonotypes cover roughly an eighth of the sample.

The germline V gene (reference sequence) yields MNHNY for CDR1 and SVGAGI for CDR2. Its CDR3 holds 13 amino acids, cysteine through phenylalanine. The read is trimmed to its CDR3 DNA, 39 bases read in frame from base 1. The V and J ends are trimmed by 8 bases and 0 bases, leaving 11 bases between them. The V gene is TRBV6-6 and the J gene is TRBJ2-7, with the D gene uncertain. The receptor was derived from a woman in her thirties or forties in good health. Some clones in this sample may be carry-over from other donors' samples. Sequenced input: PBMCs. The nucleotides are TGTGCCAGCTTGGCAGGCAGCTCCTACGAGCAGTACTTC. Translation gives CASLAGSSYEQYF.